Following are 11 T cell receptor beta chains from one sample sequenced in a study of OX40 agonist ivuxolimab in advanced cancers. Sequencing used immunoSEQ multiplex PCR; TCRdb keeps in-frame clones, though not all of them. The data contain roughly 52,000 clones, 77% of them seen just once; the ten biggest clones take up 5% to 6.5%. This sample comprised CD4+ or CD8+ T cells sorted from blood, obtained in a trial of the OX40 agonist ivuxolimab. The source is an adult with an advanced solid tumor such as melanoma, head and neck, liver or kidney cancer.

The V call is TRBV27, the J call TRBJ1-2, with TRBD1 identical over 9 bases. V shed 6 bases, J shed 5 bases, and the junction held 13 bases outside the gene matches. CDR1 and CDR2 (germline): MNHEY, SMNVEV (reference sequence). This CDR3 spans 16 amino acids. The CDR3 protein is CASRDKQGAGPYGYTF. The CDR3 coding sequence is TGTGCCAGCAGAGACAAACAGGGGGCAGGGCCGTATGGCTACACCTTC.

This clone was recorded a few times. The rearrangement joins TRBV19 to TRBJ2-5; 13 nucleotides align to TRBD2. The CDR3 covers 16 residues. V shed 4 bases and J 4 bases; nucleotides not matched to a gene: 6. Germline CDR1 and CDR2: LNHDA and SQIVND (reference sequence). CDR3 loop: CASSTGLAGERETQYF. The DNA of the CDR3 is TGTGCCAGTAGTACCGGACTAGCGGGAGAGCGAGAGACCCAGTACTTC.

The rearrangement joins TRBV5-1 to TRBJ2-3; no reliable D call. Trimming took off 4 bases at V and 0 bases at J, with 6 bases between the two ends. This CDR3 has 13 residues. Germline CDR1 SGHRS, CDR2 YFSETQ. CDR3 residues: CASSRKSTDTQYF. The CDR3 DNA is TGCGCCAGCAGCCGGAAGAGCACAGATACGCAGTATTTT.

A few counts support this clone. The identical CDR3 is also encoded by other nucleotide sequences in the sample. This chain links TRBV7-3 with TRBJ1-1, with D tentatively TRBD1 (5 bases). The CDR3 is 14 residues long. Germline V gives CDR1 SGHTA, CDR2 FQGTGA. With 4 bases removed from V and 4 bases from J, the gap between germline ends came to 13 bases. The CDR3 reads CASSSRGGGTEAFF. Written as DNA, the CDR3 is TGTGCCAGCAGCTCACGCGGGGGTGGCACTGAAGCTTTCTTT.

This clone has just one count. The chain combines TRBV7-9 with TRBJ2-7, with 11 bases lining up with TRBD2. Per the germline V gene, CDR1 is SEHNR and CDR2 is FQNEAQ (reference sequence). This CDR3 is 17 amino acids long. V shed 1 base, J shed 0 bases, and the junction held 5 bases outside the gene matches. Written as DNA, the CDR3 is TGTGCCAGCAGCTTAGGGACTAGCGGGCGCAGCTCCTACGAGCAGTACTTC. Amino acids: CASSLGTSGRSSYEQYF.

V usage is TRBV7-8 and J usage is TRBJ2-2; D uncertain. The CDR3 runs to 11 residues. Trimming shortened V by 4 bases and J by 8 bases, and 5 bases separated the two germline ends. Germline V lookup: CDR1 SGHVS, CDR2 FQNEAQ. CDR3 amino acids: CASSSEGELFF. The CDR3 DNA sequence: TGTGCCAGCAGCTCGGAGGGGGAGCTGTTTTTT.

V is TRBV7-8 and J is TRBJ1-5; no firm D call. CDR1 SGHVS and CDR2 FQNEAQ come from the germline V gene. CDR3 size: 12 residues. V lost 2 bases to trimming and J lost 6 bases, with 5 bases between them. The chain's CDR3 is CASSLSSQPQHF. The CDR3 DNA reads as TGTGCCAGCAGCTTATCAAGTCAGCCCCAGCATTTT.

The chain employs TRBV4-1 and TRBJ2-1; 9 positions match TRBD2. The germline V gene has CDR1 MGHRA and CDR2 YSYEKL. V dropped 4 bases and J dropped 4; count of bases not matched to a gene: 2. CDR3 length equals 14 residues. The CDR3: CASSRLAGYNEQFF. CDR3 nucleotides: TGCGCCAGCAGCCGTCTAGCGGGGTACAATGAGCAGTTCTTC.

The rearrangement joins TRBV7-2 to TRBJ1-2, with TRBD1 matching over 9 bases. The CDR3 has 15 amino acids. Germline values: CDR1 SGHTA, CDR2 FQGNSA. Trimming cost V 0 bases and J 8 bases; bases outside gene matches: 7. The CDR3 DNA follows: TGTGCCAGCAGCTTAGCGCGGGGACAGGGAATCGGCTACACCTTC. It yields the protein CASSLARGQGIGYTF.

The V and J genes are TRBV9 and TRBJ1-1; 12 bases are shared with TRBD1. V dropped 4 bases and J dropped 6; count of bases not matched to a gene: 7. The V gene's germline CDR1 is SGDLS and CDR2 YYNGEE. CDR3 length equals 15 residues. The CDR3 bases are TGTGCCAGCAGCCTCGGGACAGGGGGCGTCGCTGAAGCTTTCTTT. This gives the protein CASSLGTGGVAEAFF. Variable domain in full (rest from reference TRBV9 and TRBJ1-1): DSGVTQTPKHLITATGQRVTLRCSPRSGDLSVYWYQQSLDQGLQFLIQYYNGEERAKGNILERFSAQQFPDLHSELNLSSLELGDSALYFCASSLGTGGVAEAFFGQGTRLTVV.

In this sample, this clone turned up once. The V gene is TRBV19, the J gene TRBJ2-1; 10 positions agree with TRBD2. V shed 4 bases and J 2 bases; nucleotides not matched to a gene: 17. The CDR3 sequence is 20 residues long. Germline V CDR1 and CDR2: LNHDA, SQIVND (reference sequence). The CDR3 protein is CASSSQGVPLAGGPYNEQFF. DNA for the CDR3: TGTGCCAGTAGTAGCCAGGGGGTCCCTTTAGCGGGAGGACCCTACAATGAGCAGTTCTTC.